The next 27 T cell receptor beta chains were all read from a single sample in a study of PD-L1 blockade in urothelial cancer. Assay used: immunoSEQ multiplex PCR; TCRdb lists only in-frame clones, some missing. The sample yields fewer than 95,000 clones, 80% to 85% seen once. Time point defined: pretreatment peripheral blood. Source: PBMCs, taken around atezolizumab (anti-PD-L1) treatment. These receptors came from a man aged 60 to 69 with urothelial cancer.

The chain links TRBV4-1 to TRBJ1-2; D remains unclear. Germline CDR1 is MGHRA and CDR2 is YSYEKL. V dropped 0 bases and J dropped 4 bases, with 9 bases sitting between them. The CDR3 is 14 residues long. CDR3: CASSQDDTVYGYTF. CDR3 DNA: TGCGCCAGCAGCCAAGATGACACAGTCTATGGCTACACCTTC.

The chain combines TRBV6-6 with TRBJ2-7; D may be TRBD1 (6 bases). The CDR3 loop spans 14 amino acids. In germline, CDR1 is MNHNY, CDR2 SVGAGI (reference sequence). The V end was cut by 1 base, the J end by 1 base, with 8 bases between. The DNA for the CDR3 is TGTGCCAGCAGTTACTTCACAGGGTCCTACGAGCAGTACTTC. Its translation: CASSYFTGSYEQYF.

This chain uses TRBV9 with TRBJ2-5; D may be TRBD1 (6 bases). The CDR3 is made up of 15 amino acids. Deletions cut 0 bases from V and 2 bases from J, with 11 bases between. Germline V gene data show CDR1 as SGDLS and CDR2 as YYNGEE. The CDR3 loop is CASSVGIQGQETQYF. Here the CDR3 DNA reads TGTGCCAGCAGCGTAGGGATCCAGGGGCAAGAGACCCAGTACTTC.

The chain carries TRBV19 and TRBJ2-1, with a weak D call TRBD2 (7 bases). There are 17 residues in the CDR3. V was pared by 5 bases and J by 9 bases, with 26 bases between. Germline CDR1 is LNHDA and CDR2 is SQIVND (reference sequence). DNA for the CDR3: TGTGCCAGTAGTCATCCCGTGGGGGCTCAGACGGGGGGTGAGCAGTTCTTC. Amino acids: CASSHPVGAQTGGEQFF.

The rearrangement uses TRBV27 and TRBJ2-3; 8 nucleotides agree with TRBD2. The junction had 14 bases not matched to a gene; V was cut back by 8 bases and J by 4 bases. The CDR3 is 16 residues long. Per the germline V gene, CDR1 is MNHEY and CDR2 is SMNVEV (reference sequence). CDR3 loop: CASALLGAGVSDTQYF. The CDR3 nucleotides read TGTGCCAGCGCTCTCCTTGGAGCGGGAGTCTCAGATACGCAGTATTTT.

This rearrangement joins TRBV11-2 to TRBJ1-2; the D gene is possibly TRBD1 (6 bases). The CDR3 has 16 residues. The germline gives CDR1 SGHAT, CDR2 FQNNGV. The V end was cut by 5 bases, the J end by 6 bases, with 22 bases between. CDR3 loop: CASSTLRGQLTHGYTF. In nucleotides, the CDR3 is TGTGCCAGCAGCACCCTACGCGGACAGCTGACTCATGGCTACACCTTC. The full variable domain, its missing parts supplied by reference TRBV11-2 and TRBJ1-2, is EAGVAQSPRYKIIEKRQSVAFWCNPISGHATLYWYQQILGQGPKLLIQFQNNGVVDDSQLPKDRFSAERLKGVDSTLKIQPAKLEDSAVYLCASSTLRGQLTHGYTFGSGTRLTVV.

V gene TRBV29-1 combines with J gene TRBJ1-2; the D gene is possibly TRBD1 (6 bases). Deletions cut 8 bases from V and 2 bases from J, with 12 bases between. Germline CDR1 reads SQVTM; CDR2 reads ANQGSEA. The CDR3 spans 12 residues. For the CDR3, the DNA is TGCAGCTTTCAGACAGGCAACTATGGCTACACCTTC. Its protein product is CSFQTGNYGYTF. Using reference TRBV29-1 and TRBJ1-2 for the parts outside the CDR3, the full variable domain is SAVISQKPSRDICQRGTSLTIQCQVDSQVTMMFWYRQQPGQSLTLIATANQGSEATYESGFVIDKFPISRPNLTFSTLTVSNMSPEDSSIYLCSFQTGNYGYTFGSGTRLTVV.

This rearrangement joins TRBV5-1 to TRBJ1-3; tentative D call: TRBD1 (6 bases). The CDR3 has 14 residues. In germline, CDR1 is SGHRS, CDR2 YFSETQ. V was clipped by 4 bases and J by 4 bases, with 12 bases between them. CDR3 DNA sequence: TGCGCCAGCAGCGGCGCAGGGGTAGGAAACACCATATATTTT. It codes for CASSGAGVGNTIYF.

The chain uses TRBV9 and TRBJ2-2, with D uncertain. V was pared by 4 bases and J by 5 bases, with 12 bases between. This CDR3 is 14 amino acids long. Germline V lookup: CDR1 SGDLS, CDR2 YYNGEE. CDR3 sequence (DNA): TGTGCCAGCAGCTCGTGGAGTCAGACCGGGGAGCTGTTTTTT. As protein: CASSSWSQTGELFF.

This clone was counted a single time. The chain couples TRBV4-3 to TRBJ1-5; D remains unclear. Trimming pared 2 bases from V and 7 bases from J, leaving 15 bases between. The CDR3 covers 15 residues. Looked up from germline, CDR1 is LGHNA and CDR2 is YSLEER. Written as DNA, the CDR3 is TGCGCCAGCAGCCAACAGGCGGGTTACGGGCAGCCCCAGCATTTT. Translated: CASSQQAGYGQPQHF.

This chain uses TRBV11-3 with TRBJ1-6, with 9 bases matching TRBD1. Germline V gene data show CDR1 as SGHNT and CDR2 as YENEEA. After removal of 5 bases from V and 7 bases from J, the junction contained 3 bases not matched to a gene. CDR3 length: 14 residues. CDR3 sequence reads: CASSQDRGNSPLHF. As DNA, the CDR3 is TGTGCCAGCAGCCAGGACAGGGGAAATTCACCCCTCCACTTT.

The rearrangement joins TRBV27 to TRBJ1-2, with a tentative D call TRBD1 (6 bases). The CDR3 spans 14 residues. The V gene lost 8 bases and the J gene lost 8 bases, with 21 bases spanning the gap. Germline assignment: CDR1 MNHEY and CDR2 SMNVEV (reference sequence). In DNA form, the CDR3 reads TGTGCCAGCGGGCGGACAGCGGCGGGTCAAGGCTACACCTTC. Its translation: CASGRTAAGQGYTF.

This clone is a singleton in its sample. The chain is built from TRBV6-6 and TRBJ1-5, with a tentative D call TRBD1 (6 bases). Trimming shortened V by 5 bases and J by 4 bases, and 6 bases separated the two germline ends. The CDR3 loop spans 12 amino acids. CDR1 MNHNY and CDR2 SVGAGI come from the germline V gene (reference sequence). The CDR3 spells CASSTGNQPQHF. The CDR3, as DNA: TGTGCCAGCAGTACAGGGAATCAGCCCCAGCATTTT.

As DNA, the CDR3 is TGCAGCGTTGGGGAGCAGGCAGGTACGCAGTATTTT. It specifies CSVGEQAGTQYF. V usage is TRBV29-1 and J usage is TRBJ2-3; D is perhaps TRBD2 (5 bases). Germline CDR1 reads SQVTM; CDR2 reads ANQGSEA. Between the trimmed V and J ends, which lost 4 bases and 8 bases, there was a span of 13 bases. The CDR3 is 12 residues long.

The J gene is TRBJ2-1, the V gene TRBV29-1; D possibly corresponds to TRBD2 (5 bases). Germline assignment: CDR1 SQVTM and CDR2 ANQGSEA. The CDR3 totals 13 residues. V was shortened by 4 bases and J by 9 bases, with 16 bases between the two germline ends. CDR3 amino acids: CSVGRLQDSEQFF. As DNA, the CDR3 is TGCAGCGTTGGGAGGTTGCAGGATTCTGAGCAGTTCTTC.

This chain joins TRBV5-1 and TRBJ2-4; possible D gene TRBD1, 6 bases. The CDR3 extends over 14 amino acids. V was clipped by 0 bases and J by 9 bases, with 13 bases between them. The germline V gene encodes CDR1 SGHRS and CDR2 YFSETQ. The CDR3 reads CASSLGTEGGIQYF. CDR3 in DNA: TGCGCCAGCAGCTTGGGGACAGAGGGTGGCATTCAGTACTTC.

The chain employs TRBV10-1 and TRBJ2-1; 7 bases line up with TRBD2. CDR1 WNHNN and CDR2 SYGVQD come from the germline V gene (reference sequence). V dropped 4 bases and J dropped 4; count of bases not matched to a gene: 7. This CDR3 has 15 residues. CDR3 residues: CASSGTGRSYNEQFF. In nucleotides, the CDR3 is TGCGCCAGCAGTGGGACCGGGAGGTCATACAATGAGCAGTTCTTC.

The chain is built from TRBV6-4 and TRBJ1-6; weak D call: TRBD1 (5 bases). From germline, CDR1 is MRHNA and CDR2 SNTAGT. Trimming shortened V by 0 bases and J by 8 bases, and 14 bases separated the two germline ends. The CDR3 contains 16 residues. This CDR3 reads CASSDSGRGDHSPLHF. CDR3 bases: TGTGCCAGCAGTGACTCTGGCCGGGGGGATCATTCACCCCTCCACTTT.

The V call is TRBV5-1, the J call TRBJ1-3; D perhaps matches TRBD1 (6 bases). Germline CDR1 reads SGHRS; CDR2 reads YFSETQ. Trimming took off 4 bases at V and 2 bases at J, with 10 bases between the two ends. The CDR3 covers 14 residues. CDR3 DNA: TGCGCCAGCAGCGCTGCAGGGGCTGGAAACACCATATATTTT. Residues: CASSAAGAGNTIYF.

The V gene is TRBV4-1, the J gene TRBJ2-1; 11 bases are a match to TRBD1. In germline, CDR1 is MGHRA, CDR2 YSYEKL. The CDR3 is 15 residues long. The trim removed 3 bases at V and 6 bases at J, leaving 4 bases unmatched. CDR3 coding DNA: TGCGCCAGCAGCCACGGACAGGGGGCTGGCAATGAGCAGTTCTTC. Protein product: CASSHGQGAGNEQFF.

The rearrangement links TRBV6-5 to TRBJ2-5; 11 bases map to TRBD2. There are 14 residues in the CDR3. Trimming removed 8 bases from V and 6 bases from J; junction bases left unmatched: 8. Germline V gene data show CDR1 as MNHEY and CDR2 as SVGAGI. CDR3 sequence (DNA): TGTGCCAGCGGGGGATCTAGCGGGGGGCAGACCCAGTACTTC. Amino acids: CASGGSSGGQTQYF.

This chain joins TRBV7-9 and TRBJ1-5; D call uncertain. Looked up from germline, CDR1 is SEHNR and CDR2 is FQNEAQ (reference sequence). The CDR3 is 15 residues long. Trimming removed 1 base at V and 1 base at J, with 8 bases between. CDR3 sequence reads: CASSLDAASNQPQHF. The CDR3 DNA follows: TGTGCCAGCAGCTTAGATGCGGCGAGCAATCAGCCCCAGCATTTT. Full variable domain (rest looked up from reference TRBV7-9 and TRBJ1-5): DTGVSQNPRHKITKRGQNVTFRCDPISEHNRLYWYRQTLGQGPEFLTYFQNEAQLEKSRLLSDRFSAERPKGSFSTLEIQRTEQGDSAMYLCASSLDAASNQPQHFGDGTRLSIL.

V usage is TRBV19 and J usage is TRBJ1-4; 10 bases match TRBD1. This CDR3 has 17 residues. With V trimmed by 6 bases and J by 2 bases, 9 bases remained unmatched. Germline V lookup: CDR1 LNHDA, CDR2 SQIVND (reference sequence). For the CDR3, the DNA is TGTGCCAGTAGGCCTGACAGGGGGCGTCTGACTAATGAAAAACTGTTTTTT. Protein sequence: CASRPDRGRLTNEKLFF.

The CDR3 DNA reads TGTGCCAGCATTTCGGGACAAAGCAATCAGCCCCAGCATTTT. It encodes CASISGQSNQPQHF. This chain connects TRBV27 to TRBJ1-5, with a tentative D call TRBD1 (6 bases). The CDR3 consists of 14 residues. The germline V gene encodes CDR1 MNHEY and CDR2 SMNVEV (reference sequence). Deletions cut 7 bases from V and 1 base from J, with 11 bases between.

The chain uses TRBV6-1 and TRBJ2-7; a weak D match, TRBD2 (6 bases). The CDR3 loop spans 15 amino acids. Trimming removed 2 bases at V and 7 bases at J, with 18 bases between. CDR1 and CDR2 (germline): MNHNS, SASEGT. CDR3 DNA: TGTGCCAGCAGTGAACTACGGGACTCCCGACGGGAGCAGTACTTC. Translated: CASSELRDSRREQYF.

V gene TRBV5-1 combines with J gene TRBJ1-2, with 9 bases aligning to TRBD1. Germline V gene lookup returns CDR1 SGHRS and CDR2 YFSETQ. The CDR3 is made up of 14 amino acids. J gave up 7 bases and V 4 bases, and 8 bases lay outside the gene matches. CDR3 sequence (DNA): TGCGCCAGCAGCGCCCGACAGGGGGAGGGTGGCTACACCTTC. Amino acids: CASSARQGEGGYTF.

This chain joins TRBV7-2 and TRBJ2-1, with 15 bases that match TRBD2. Germline-derived CDR1 and CDR2 are SGHTA and FQGNSA. V lost 2 bases to trimming and J lost 7 bases; unmatched junction nucleotides: 6. The CDR3 loop spans 17 amino acids. CDR3 nucleotide sequence: TGTGCCAGCAGCTTACCCGCTGGACTAGCGGGAGGGAATGAGCAGTTCTTC. It translates to CASSLPAGLAGGNEQFF.